These 18 T cell receptor beta chains originate from one sample sequenced in a study of T-cell memory formation after mild COVID-19. In TCRdb, the 5' RACE reads were re-called with MiXCR into one record per CDR3 protein. The sample lists 250,000 to 400,000 distinct CDR3 sequences, roughly an eighth occurring once. Sequenced material: PBMCs or a T cell subset sorted from them (not recorded which). All receptors come from a young man who had mild COVID-19 (a few samples of this study predate the infection). Cell type and time point are not known.

This clonotype was seen a handful of times. The chain carries TRBV6-2 or TRBV6-3 and TRBJ1-5; the D gene is possibly TRBD1 (5 bases). V was trimmed by 6 bases and J by 7 bases, leaving 13 bases between them. Germline-derived CDR1 and CDR2 are MNHEY and SVGEGT. This CDR3 is 13 amino acids long. In DNA, the CDR3 is TGTGCCAGCAGCCTATCAAGGGGCCAGCCCCAGCATTTT. It specifies CASSLSRGQPQHF.

In this sample, this clonotype turned up many times. This rearrangement joins TRBV3-1 to TRBJ1-2; tentatively, D is TRBD1 (5 bases). CDR1 and CDR2 (germline): LGHDT, YNNKEL (reference sequence). V lost 2 bases and J lost 8, with 18 bases in between. The CDR3 extends over 15 amino acids. The CDR3 loop is CASSQSIQGIYGYTF. The CDR3, as DNA: TGTGCCAGCAGCCAAAGTATCCAGGGTATCTACGGCTACACCTTC. Drawing the rest from reference TRBV3-1 and TRBJ1-2, the complete variable domain is DTAVSQTPKYLVTQMGNDKSIKCEQNLGHDTMYWYKQDSKKFLKIMFSYNNKELIINETVPNRFSPKSPDKAHLNLHINSLELGDSAVYFCASSQSIQGIYGYTFGSGTRLTVV.

The gene calls are TRBV29-1 and TRBJ1-4; a possible D gene is TRBD1 (6 bases). The CDR3 has 13 residues. Trimming cost V 4 bases and J 8 bases, with 14 bases left between them. Germline V gives CDR1 SQVTM, CDR2 ANQGSEA. The CDR3 loop is CSVGVQGKEKLFF. The CDR3, as DNA: TGCAGCGTTGGAGTACAGGGCAAGGAAAAACTGTTTTTT.

This chain connects TRBV6-5 to TRBJ2-4; D gene ambiguous. Germline assignment: CDR1 MNHEY and CDR2 SVGAGI. V was cut by 0 bases and J by 9 bases, with 9 bases left in between. The CDR3 length is 13 residues. CDR3 sequence reads: CASSYSGPGIQYF. The CDR3 nucleotides read TGTGCCAGCAGTTACTCAGGCCCGGGCATTCAGTACTTC.

This clonotype was found many times. The chain is built from TRBV4-2 and TRBJ2-1; D may be TRBD1 (6 bases). V gave up 4 bases and J gave up 3 bases, with 16 bases separating them. In germline, CDR1 is LGHNA, CDR2 YNFKEQ. There are 16 residues in the CDR3. The CDR3 here is CASSPRTVVLYNEQFF. The CDR3 region has the DNA TGTGCCAGCAGCCCGCGGACAGTAGTACTCTACAATGAGCAGTTCTTC.

This clonotype occurred a few times. The CDR3 here is CASSQVGTGSTEAFF. CDR3 sequence (DNA): TGTGCCAGCAGCCAAGTTGGGACAGGGAGCACTGAAGCTTTCTTT. The rearrangement joins TRBV3-1 to TRBJ1-1; 9 nucleotides align to TRBD1. Trimming at V came to 1 base and at J to 4 bases, leaving 4 bases not matched to a gene. Germline loops: CDR1 LGHDT, CDR2 YNNKEL (reference sequence). The CDR3 contains 15 residues.

The rearrangement uses TRBV4-1 and TRBJ1-1; D is unresolved. CDR3 size: 14 residues. Trimming left V 4 bases short and J 10 bases short, with 19 bases between. Germline values: CDR1 MGHRA, CDR2 YSYEKL. CDR3 protein: CASSREMDGWGAFF. The CDR3 DNA sequence: TGCGCCAGCAGCCGAGAAATGGATGGTTGGGGAGCTTTCTTT.

This chain connects TRBV28 to TRBJ1-6, with unresolved D. CDR3 length equals 14 residues. Germline CDR1 and CDR2: MDHEN and SYDVKM. Between the trimmed V and J ends, which lost 2 bases and 9 bases, there was a span of 11 bases. In DNA, the CDR3 is TGTGCCAGCAGTTTAACAGATCAATTTTCACCCCTCCACTTT. Translated: CASSLTDQFSPLHF.

The rearrangement uses TRBV12-3 or TRBV12-4 and TRBJ2-3; TRBD2 matches at 12 bases. J lost 4 bases, V lost 6 bases, and 8 bases had no gene match. The CDR3 has 16 amino acids. CDR3 residues: CASSRPGTSGSDTQYF. The CDR3 DNA reads as TGTGCCAGCAGCCGCCCCGGGACTAGCGGGTCAGATACGCAGTATTTT.

This chain links TRBV6-2 or TRBV6-3 with TRBJ1-6; 8 bases map to TRBD1. This CDR3 has 16 amino acids. V was clipped by 5 bases and J by 9 bases; unmatched bases: 12. The V gene's germline CDR1 is MNHEY and CDR2 SVGEGT. The CDR3 spells CASSTPRTGTSSPLHF. DNA for the CDR3: TGTGCCAGCAGTACCCCAAGGACAGGGACGAGTTCACCCCTCCACTTT.

This clonotype was seen only a few times. The rearrangement uses TRBV11-2 and TRBJ2-5, with D perhaps given as TRBD1 or TRBD2 (5 bases each). CDR1 SGHAT and CDR2 FQNNGV come from the germline V gene. V shed 5 bases and J shed 4 bases, with 17 bases lying between them. The CDR3 runs 15 residues. CDR3 bases: TGTGCCAGCAGCACTTCCGGGACGCAAGGAGAGACCCAGTACTTC. As protein: CASSTSGTQGETQYF. The whole variable domain, remainder taken from reference TRBV11-2 and TRBJ2-5, is EAGVAQSPRYKIIEKRQSVAFWCNPISGHATLYWYQQILGQGPKLLIQFQNNGVVDDSQLPKDRFSAERLKGVDSTLKIQPAKLEDSAVYLCASSTSGTQGETQYFGPGTRLLVL.

This clonotype showed up just a few times. The chain combines TRBV2 with TRBJ2-7, with 13 nucleotides matching TRBD2. CDR1 and CDR2 (germline): SNHLY, FYNNEI. V dropped 3 bases and J dropped 2; count of bases not matched to a gene: 1. The CDR3 is 15 amino acids. The CDR3 bases are TGTGCCAGCAGTGAGGGGACTAGCGGGACCTACGAGCAGTACTTC. Its protein product is CASSEGTSGTYEQYF.

The V and J genes are TRBV6-2 or TRBV6-3 and TRBJ1-1; D ambiguous. The CDR3 is made up of 14 amino acids. Trimming removed 7 bases from V and 3 bases from J, with 15 bases in between. Germline CDR1 reads MNHEY; CDR2 reads SVGEGT. The CDR3 loop is CASIGPAGYTEAFF. The CDR3 DNA follows: TGTGCCAGCATTGGCCCCGCCGGATACACTGAAGCTTTCTTT.

The gene calls are TRBV7-3 and TRBJ2-3; no definite D call. The CDR3 consists of 15 residues. The germline V gene encodes CDR1 SGHTA and CDR2 FQGTGA. V lost 2 bases and J lost 4, with 13 bases in between. The CDR3 sequence: CASSLWGTHSDTQYF. DNA for the CDR3: TGTGCCAGCAGCTTATGGGGTACTCACTCAGATACGCAGTATTTT.

In this sample, this clonotype turned up a few times. V and J are TRBV9 and TRBJ1-2; 9 nucleotides line up with TRBD1. Germline V CDR1 and CDR2: SGDLS, YYNGEE. The CDR3 covers 15 residues. Trimming at V came to 7 bases and at J to 7 bases, leaving 14 bases not matched to a gene. DNA for the CDR3: TGTGCCAGCGGAAGAGAGGACAGGGGAGTTTTTGGCTACACCTTC. Translation gives CASGREDRGVFGYTF.

This clonotype was observed a handful of times. The chain carries TRBV19 and TRBJ1-5; unclear D gene. CDR3 size: 15 residues. Germline V lookup: CDR1 LNHDA, CDR2 SQIVND (reference sequence). The V gene lost 2 bases and the J gene lost 0 bases, with 8 bases spanning the gap. CDR3 sequence reads: CASSIRLNSNQPQHF. CDR3 bases: TGTGCCAGTAGTATAAGACTCAATAGCAATCAGCCCCAGCATTTT.

This clonotype turned up a few times. The rearrangement uses TRBV5-1 and TRBJ2-1; TRBD1 or TRBD2 may be the D gene (5 bases each). The V gene's germline CDR1 is SGHRS and CDR2 YFSETQ. V was clipped by 2 bases and J by 2 bases, with 11 bases between them. CDR3 size: 15 residues. In DNA form, the CDR3 reads TGCGCCAGCAGCTTAACAGTGGGGGCCTACAATGAGCAGTTCTTC. It codes for CASSLTVGAYNEQFF.

This clonotype occurred a few times. The chain joins TRBV3-1 to TRBJ2-1; 7 bases map to TRBD1. The J segment lost 9 bases and the V segment lost 5 bases, leaving 10 bases of the junction unmatched. Per germline, CDR1 LGHDT and CDR2 YNNKEL (reference sequence). This CDR3 has 14 amino acids. The CDR3 DNA sequence: TGTGCCAGCAGCTTGGGCAGGGGGTTTAGTGAGCAGTTCTTC. It yields the protein CASSLGRGFSEQFF.